The 30 T cell receptor beta chains below all came from one sample that was sequenced in a study of T cells after yellow fever vaccination. MiXCR, run by TCRdb on the 5' RACE reads, gives a single entry per CDR3 protein. Among 250,000 to 400,000 distinct CDR3 sequences listed, over 4% were seen once. The sample consisted of PBMCs, taken 5 days after the yellow fever booster vaccination. The receptor set was obtained from a man aged 18 to 30 who received the YFV17D yellow fever vaccine.

This clonotype was seen more than once but under ten times. The CDR3 is CATGVGDSQETQYF. The CDR3 DNA sequence: TGCGCCACAGGGGTCGGGGACTCTCAAGAGACCCAGTACTTC. The J gene is TRBJ2-5, the V gene TRBV5-1; D may be TRBD1 or TRBD2 (6 bases each). This CDR3 has 14 amino acids. CDR1 is SGHRS, CDR2 YFSETQ, per germline. Trimming shortened V by 9 bases and J by 2 bases, and 17 bases separated the two germline ends.

There are many counts of this clonotype. The chain uses TRBV19 and TRBJ2-7; D not certain. The CDR3 has 12 residues. The germline V and J ends were trimmed by 8 bases and 2 bases, with 10 bases remaining between them. The germline V gene has CDR1 LNHDA and CDR2 SQIVND (reference sequence). Here the CDR3 reads CASVSTPYEQYF. CDR3 nucleotides: TGTGCCAGTGTCTCTACTCCCTACGAGCAGTACTTC.

The chain joins TRBV12-3 or TRBV12-4 to TRBJ2-6; D may be TRBD1 or TRBD2 (6 bases each). Trimming took off 5 bases at V and 2 bases at J, with 16 bases between the two ends. This CDR3 contains 17 residues. CDR3 bases: TGTGCCAGCAGTCCAAGATTGGGGGGCCCTGGGGCCAACGTCCTGACTTTC. Translated: CASSPRLGGPGANVLTF.

This clonotype was found a few times. The chain uses TRBV7-2 and TRBJ2-5; D might be TRBD1 (6 bases). Trimming stripped 1 base from V and 3 bases from J, with 12 bases between. The CDR3 sequence is 15 residues long. Germline values: CDR1 SGHTA, CDR2 FQGNSA. The CDR3 protein is CASSLVMAGEETQYF. The CDR3 DNA reads as TGTGCCAGCAGCTTAGTAATGGCAGGGGAAGAGACCCAGTACTTC.

This clonotype was detected many times. V is TRBV20-1 and J is TRBJ2-1; D is perhaps TRBD1 or TRBD2 (5 bases each). Trimming shortened V by 5 bases and J by 0 bases, and 14 bases separated the two germline ends. The CDR3 loop spans 15 amino acids. Per germline, CDR1 DFQATT and CDR2 SNEGSKA (reference sequence). The CDR3 nucleotides are TGCAGTGCTGGGGCGGAAGGGAGCTCCTACAATGAGCAGTTCTTC. Translation: CSAGAEGSSYNEQFF.

The rearrangement uses TRBV4-1 and TRBJ2-3, with TRBD2 matching over 7 bases. Germline-derived CDR1 and CDR2 are MGHRA and YSYEKL. Trimming cost V 4 bases and J 2 bases; bases outside gene matches: 9. The CDR3 totals 16 residues. CDR3 DNA: TGCGCCAGCAGCCCCCTTGGAAGCGGGGCCACAGATACGCAGTATTTT. This sequence encodes CASSPLGSGATDTQYF.

This clonotype was counted a few times. V usage is TRBV25-1 and J usage is TRBJ1-1; tentatively, D is TRBD1 (5 bases). Trimming stripped 6 bases from V and 4 bases from J, with 15 bases between. Germline values: CDR1 MGHDK, CDR2 SYGVNS. This CDR3 is 14 amino acids long. CDR3 residues: CASSEGVSVTEAFF. The CDR3 DNA is TGTGCCAGCAGCGAAGGGGTGTCCGTCACTGAAGCTTTCTTT.

The sample holds a few counts of this clonotype. The J gene is TRBJ2-3, the V gene TRBV12-5; 9 bases match TRBD1. There are 15 residues in the CDR3. The V and J ends lost 0 bases and 14 bases, in that order; junction bases with no gene match: 12. Germline CDR1 reads LGHNT; CDR2 reads FRNRAP. The CDR3 spells CASGLVLSDRGPRYF. The CDR3 nucleotides read TGTGCTAGTGGTTTGGTACTGTCGGACAGGGGTCCGCGGTATTTT.

This clonotype occurred a few times. The chain combines TRBV6-2 or TRBV6-3 with TRBJ2-1; 8 nucleotides line up with TRBD2. The CDR3 has 11 residues. CDR1 MNHEY and CDR2 SVGEGT come from the germline V gene. Trimming removed 5 bases from V and 15 bases from J; junction bases left unmatched: 6. The CDR3 spells CASSQAGAAFF. In nucleotides, the CDR3 is TGTGCCAGCAGTCAAGCGGGGGCGGCGTTCTTC.

This clonotype was recorded many times. The rearrangement uses TRBV20-1 and TRBJ2-5, with D perhaps matching TRBD1 or TRBD2 (5 bases each). V dropped 3 bases and J dropped 2 bases, with 13 bases sitting between them. The CDR3 is 14 amino acids. Per germline, CDR1 DFQATT and CDR2 SNEGSKA (reference sequence). The CDR3 sequence is CSASVGAKQETQYF. DNA for the CDR3: TGCAGTGCTAGTGTCGGGGCAAAACAAGAGACCCAGTACTTC.

This clonotype was detected only a few times. CDR3 residues: CASSLGASRSVTEAFF. The CDR3, as DNA: TGCGCCAGCAGCTTGGGAGCCTCGAGAAGCGTCACTGAAGCTTTCTTT. The chain carries TRBV5-1 and TRBJ1-1, with D unresolved. In germline, CDR1 is SGHRS, CDR2 YFSETQ. V was cut by 0 bases and J by 4 bases, with 16 bases left in between. The CDR3 totals 16 residues.

This clonotype was recorded at least ten times. The V and J genes are TRBV4-2 and TRBJ1-1; 11 bases line up with TRBD1. Trimming removed 7 bases from V and 0 bases from J; junction bases left unmatched: 10. Germline assignment: CDR1 LGHNA and CDR2 YNFKEQ. The CDR3 spans 17 residues. CDR3 DNA: TGTGCCAGCACCGACCGTTGGACAGGGGGCATGAACACTGAAGCTTTCTTT. This codes for CASTDRWTGGMNTEAFF.

This clonotype was observed many times. V usage is TRBV6-2 or TRBV6-3 and J usage is TRBJ1-5, with D possibly being TRBD1 (6 bases). CDR3 length: 15 amino acids. V dropped 6 bases and J dropped 6 bases, with 18 bases sitting between them. In germline, CDR1 is MNHEY, CDR2 SVGEGT. Here the CDR3 DNA reads TGTGCCAGCAGCTCCGGGACAAGGGAGGTTCAGCCCCAGCATTTT. Protein product: CASSSGTREVQPQHF.

In this sample, this clonotype turned up a few times. The chain joins TRBV10-3 to TRBJ2-1; tentative D call: TRBD1 (6 bases). Germline V gives CDR1 ENHRY, CDR2 SYGVKD. Trimming stripped 8 bases from V and 6 bases from J, with 14 bases between. The CDR3 runs to 13 residues. Here the CDR3 reads CAIGFQGRNEQFF. CDR3 DNA sequence: TGTGCCATCGGGTTTCAGGGGCGCAATGAGCAGTTCTTC.

This clonotype was observed a handful of times. The chain carries TRBV10-3 and TRBJ2-6; 9 nucleotides match TRBD1. CDR1 ENHRY and CDR2 SYGVKD come from the germline V gene. The CDR3 contains 17 residues. V was pared by 3 bases and J by 3 bases, with 6 bases of the junction left unmatched. The CDR3 nucleotides read TGTGCCATCAGTGATACAGACAGGGGGTATGGGGCCAACGTCCTGACTTTC. Amino acids: CAISDTDRGYGANVLTF.

This clonotype has only a few counts. The V gene is TRBV11-2, the J gene TRBJ2-3; D possibly matches TRBD1 or TRBD2 (5 bases each). The V end was cut by 3 bases, the J end by 4 bases, with 8 bases between. The CDR3 consists of 13 residues. Germline loops: CDR1 SGHAT, CDR2 FQNNGV. CDR3 nucleotide sequence: TGTGCCAGCAGCTTGAGGGACGCAGATACGCAGTATTTT. Residues: CASSLRDADTQYF.

The chain employs TRBV7-6 and TRBJ1-2, with D hard to call. The germline V and J ends were trimmed by 1 base and 4 bases, with 10 bases remaining between them. Germline V gene sequence: CDR1 SGHVS, CDR2 FNYEAQ. This CDR3 region has 14 residues. The CDR3 DNA reads as TGTGCCAGCAGCTTAGAGCCGGATCTCTATGGCTACACCTTC. Its translation is CASSLEPDLYGYTF.

The V call is TRBV27, the J call TRBJ1-5; TRBD1 is a possible D gene (6 bases). Trimming stripped 6 bases from V and 5 bases from J, with 17 bases between. The CDR3 is 15 amino acids. Germline CDR1 MNHEY, CDR2 SMNVEV (reference sequence). Written as DNA, the CDR3 is TGTGCCAGCAGGAATTGGGGGGGCGATGATCAGCCCCAGCATTTT. Its protein is CASRNWGGDDQPQHF.

In this sample, this clonotype turned up many times. This rearrangement joins TRBV4-3 to TRBJ2-1; D not resolved. CDR3 length: 13 residues. V gave up 4 bases and J gave up 4 bases, with 8 bases separating them. The germline V gene encodes CDR1 LGHNA and CDR2 YSLEER. The chain's CDR3 is CASSPDAYNEQFF. CDR3 DNA: TGCGCCAGCAGCCCGGACGCTTACAATGAGCAGTTCTTC.

This clonotype has ten or more counts. The chain carries TRBV6-5 and TRBJ2-3; D is uncertain. The CDR3 loop spans 14 amino acids. With 2 bases removed from V and 0 bases from J, the gap between germline ends came to 6 bases. The germline CDR1 and CDR2 sequences are MNHEY and SVGAGI. This CDR3 is CASSYVPSTDTQYF. CDR3 nucleotides: TGTGCCAGCAGTTACGTCCCCAGCACAGATACGCAGTATTTT.

Only one count was recorded for this clonotype. The chain combines TRBV4-1 with TRBJ1-3; 7 bases agree with TRBD1. V lost 4 bases and J lost 3; bases outside the gene matches: 6. The CDR3 is made up of 15 amino acids. The germline gives CDR1 MGHRA, CDR2 YSYEKL. The CDR3 DNA follows: TGCGCCAGCAGCCTGGAGGGGGCAGGTGGAAACACCATATATTTT. Translating it yields CASSLEGAGGNTIYF.

In DNA, the CDR3 is TGCAGCGCCAATGCAGGGGATAATGAAGCTTTCTTT. Translation gives CSANAGDNEAFF. The chain employs TRBV29-1 and TRBJ1-1; TRBD1 might be the D (6 bases). Trimming cost V 7 bases and J 7 bases, with 16 bases left between them. The CDR3 sequence is 12 residues long. In germline, CDR1 is SQVTM, CDR2 ANQGSEA.

This clonotype was found a few times. The chain has TRBV6-2 or TRBV6-3 and TRBJ1-1, with 8 bases identical to TRBD1. Trimming took 6 bases from V and 4 from J; bases not matched to a gene: 10. Germline CDR1 MNHEY, CDR2 SVGEGT. This CDR3 region has 15 residues. DNA of the CDR3: TGTGCCAGCAGCTCCTCCCAGGGGGCGATCACTGAAGCTTTCTTT. Encoded protein: CASSSSQGAITEAFF.

This clonotype was counted only a few times. V gene TRBV6-1 combines with J gene TRBJ2-1; tentatively, D is TRBD1 or TRBD2 (5 bases each). Trimming removed 3 bases at V and 2 bases at J, with 11 bases between. The CDR3 runs 15 residues. CDR1 is MNHNS, CDR2 SASEGT, per germline. Written as DNA, the CDR3 is TGTGCCAGCAGTGACGGTCAGGGACCCTACAATGAGCAGTTCTTC. It is translated as CASSDGQGPYNEQFF.

This clonotype was seen many times. The chain combines TRBV6-1 with TRBJ2-7, with D maybe TRBD2 (7 bases). With 1 base removed from V and 2 bases from J, the gap between germline ends came to 12 bases. In germline, CDR1 is MNHNS, CDR2 SASEGT. The CDR3 totals 15 residues. The CDR3 coding sequence is TGTGCCAGCAGTGAAGGCGGGGGCGCTACCTACGAGCAGTACTTC. Translated: CASSEGGGATYEQYF.

V gene TRBV7-2 combines with J gene TRBJ2-5; D may be TRBD2 (5 bases). Germline CDR1 and CDR2: SGHTA and FQGNSA. The CDR3 runs to 14 residues. Between the trimmed V and J ends, which lost 5 bases and 3 bases, there was a span of 13 bases. The chain's CDR3 is CASSRPGVKETQYF. The CDR3 region has the DNA TGTGCCAGCAGCCGCCCCGGGGTTAAAGAGACCCAGTACTTC.

A few counts support this clonotype. This rearrangement joins TRBV7-2 to TRBJ2-2; tentative D call: TRBD1 (6 bases). V lost 7 bases and J lost 3, with 30 bases in between. The length of the CDR3 is 20 residues. Germline V CDR1 and CDR2: SGHTA, FQGNSA. This CDR3 is CASTLPRVTGRFPDTGELFF. In nucleotides, the CDR3 is TGTGCCAGCACCCTCCCACGGGTCACAGGGCGGTTCCCGGACACCGGGGAGCTGTTTTTT.

The V gene is TRBV12-3 or TRBV12-4, the J gene TRBJ2-2; D tentatively fits TRBD1 or TRBD2 (5 bases each). Trimming shortened V by 5 bases and J by 11 bases, and 18 bases separated the two germline ends. This CDR3 has 14 residues. CDR3 region: CASSAGTKRDELFF. DNA of the CDR3: TGTGCCAGCAGTGCCGGGACGAAGAGGGATGAGCTGTTTTTT.

This clonotype has a handful of counts. The chain combines TRBV4-3 with TRBJ2-3; perhaps D is TRBD1 or TRBD2 (6 bases each). In germline, CDR1 is LGHNA, CDR2 YSLEER. Trimming removed 3 bases from V and 4 bases from J, with 11 bases in between. This CDR3 is 14 amino acids long. The CDR3 loop is CASSQGGHPDTQYF. The CDR3 DNA sequence: TGCGCCAGCAGCCAGGGGGGACATCCAGATACGCAGTATTTT.

This rearrangement joins TRBV5-1 to TRBJ2-3, with D possibly TRBD1 on 5 matching bases. Germline CDR1 SGHRS, CDR2 YFSETQ. CDR3 length: 13 residues. The V end was cut by 4 bases, the J end by 8 bases, with 14 bases between. The CDR3 DNA reads as TGCGCCAGCAGCCCGCCGACAGCTAGTACGCAGTATTTT. Encoded protein: CASSPPTASTQYF.